This T cell receptor beta chain was recorded in a study of blood T cell repertoires in COVID-19. As for the study in general: PBMCs, B-cell-depleted T cells, or T cells provided the cDNA or gDNA that made up the material.

Germline values: CDR1 LNHDA, CDR2 SQIVND (reference sequence). Unmatched junction bases numbered 10, after V lost 7 bases and J lost 2 bases. CDR3 length equals 16 residues. Sequencing was performed with immunoSEQ multiplex PCR; in TCRdb, only in-frame clones are kept and a portion is missing. This sample carries fewer than 90,000 clones, around 74% of them seen once, and the ten largest clones take just under 15%. The gene calls are TRBV19 and TRBJ2-7; 11 bases line up with TRBD1. The TCR originated in a man aged 60-69 years with COVID-19, enrolled during active disease. Sequencing used peripheral blood. The chain's CDR3 is CASTSLGQGGTYEQYF. The DNA for the CDR3 is TGTGCCAGTACCTCACTGGGACAGGGGGGAACCTACGAGCAGTACTTC.